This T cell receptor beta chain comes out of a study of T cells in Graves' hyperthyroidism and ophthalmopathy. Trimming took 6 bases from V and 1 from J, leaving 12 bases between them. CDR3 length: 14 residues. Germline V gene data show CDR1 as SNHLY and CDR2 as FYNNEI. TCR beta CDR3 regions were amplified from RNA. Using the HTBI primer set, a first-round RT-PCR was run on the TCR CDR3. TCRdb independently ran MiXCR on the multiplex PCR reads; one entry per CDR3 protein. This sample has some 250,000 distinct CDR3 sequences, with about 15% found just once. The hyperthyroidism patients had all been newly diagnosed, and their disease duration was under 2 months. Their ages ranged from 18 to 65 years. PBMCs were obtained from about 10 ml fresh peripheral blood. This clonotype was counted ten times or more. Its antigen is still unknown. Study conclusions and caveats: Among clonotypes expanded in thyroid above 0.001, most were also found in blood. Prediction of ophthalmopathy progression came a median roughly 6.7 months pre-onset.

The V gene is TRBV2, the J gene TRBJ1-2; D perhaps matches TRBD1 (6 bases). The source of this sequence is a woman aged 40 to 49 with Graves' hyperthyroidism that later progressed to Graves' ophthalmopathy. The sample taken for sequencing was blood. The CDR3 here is CASSYRDNNYGYTF. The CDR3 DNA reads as TGTGCCAGCAGCTACAGGGATAATAACTATGGCTACACCTTC. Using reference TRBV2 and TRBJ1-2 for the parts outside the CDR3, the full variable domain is EPEVTQTPSHQVTQMGQEVILRCVPISNHLYFYWYRQILGQKVEFLVSFYNNEISEKSEIFDDQFSVERPDGSNFTLKIRSTKLEDSAMYFCASSYRDNNYGYTFGSGTRLTVV.